This is a list of T cell receptor beta chains from one sample in a study of blood T cell repertoires in COVID-19. Method: immunoSEQ multiplex PCR; TCRdb's copy keeps in-frame clones and lacks some. The sample holds fewer than 250,000 clones, about 83% seen once. Sequenced sample: PBMCs or T cells enriched from blood (not recorded which). The receptor set was obtained from a woman in her thirties or forties who had been exposed to COVID-19. Both conserved end residues are part of each CDR3. A D gene is named only where the DNA matches it firmly. Clone sizes are given selectively: once, few, many, or a class where the clone is expanded.

v_gene	abundance	j_gene	d_gene	CDR3aa	CDR3nt
TRBV18	few	TRBJ1-5	TRBD1	CASSTTGEVQPQHF	TGTGCCAGCTCAACAACAGGGGAGGTTCAGCCCCAGCATTTT
TRBV28	once	TRBJ1-2	NA	CAAHPTPDYGYTF	TGTGCCGCCCACCCAACACCAGACTATGGCTACACCTTC
TRBV28	NA	TRBJ1-2	NA	CASSWGRVKGYTF	TGTGCCAGCAGTTGGGGCCGAGTAAAGGGCTACACCTTC
TRBV19	NA	TRBJ1-2	NA	CASSAPQVPGYTF	TGTGCCAGTAGTGCCCCCCAGGTCCCTGGCTACACCTTC
TRBV5-1	NA	TRBJ1-2	NA	CASSITTGAYGYTF	TGCGCCAGCAGCATAACGACAGGAGCCTATGGCTACACCTTC
TRBV5-1	NA	TRBJ2-1	TRBD2	CASSTGTSGGIKNEQFF	TGCGCCAGCAGCACCGGGACTAGCGGGGGGATAAAAAATGAGCAGTTCTTC
TRBV14	NA	TRBJ2-5	TRBD1	CASSQAGQGIETQYF	TGTGCCAGCAGCCAAGCCGGACAGGGAATAGAGACCCAGTACTTC
TRBV5-4	NA	TRBJ1-3	NA	CASSLRGSGNTIYF	TGTGCCAGCAGCTTGAGGGGTTCTGGAAACACCATATATTTT
TRBV7-8	once	TRBJ2-7	NA	CASSLEGQAGSYEQYF	TGTGCCAGCAGCTTAGAAGGGCAGGCGGGGTCCTACGAGCAGTACTTC
TRBV6-5	NA	TRBJ1-5	NA	CASSSQVNQPQHF	TGTGCCAGCAGTTCACAAGTCAATCAGCCCCAGCATTTT
TRBV27	NA	TRBJ1-5	NA	CASRGQFDQPQHF	TGTGCCAGCAGGGGGCAGTTCGACCAGCCCCAGCATTTT
TRBV19	NA	TRBJ2-2	NA	CASSFQTGELFF	TGTGCCAGTAGTTTCCAGACCGGGGAGCTGTTTTTT
TRBV5-6	NA	TRBJ1-5	NA	CASSPLGQPQHF	TGTGCCAGCAGTCCCCTCGGTCAGCCCCAGCATTTT
TRBV4-3	NA	TRBJ1-1	TRBD1	CASSGTGGTEAFF	TGCGCCAGCAGCGGGACAGGGGGCACTGAAGCTTTCTTT
TRBV7-8	NA	TRBJ1-1	NA	CASSLVGNPEAFF	TGTGCCAGCAGCTTAGTCGGGAACCCTGAAGCTTTCTTT
TRBV24-1	NA	TRBJ2-5	NA	CATSEPLGGRGQETQYF	TGTGCCACCAGTGAACCCTTGGGGGGAAGGGGCCAAGAGACCCAGTACTTC
TRBV13	NA	TRBJ2-1	TRBD2	CASSLYLAGGRSYNEQFF	TGTGCCAGCAGCTTATATCTAGCGGGGGGCCGCTCCTACAATGAGCAGTTCTTC
TRBV6-5	few	TRBJ2-1	TRBD2	CASRNGLADNEQFF	TGTGCCAGCAGAAACGGACTAGCGGACAATGAGCAGTTCTTC
TRBV6-1	NA	TRBJ2-1	TRBD2	CASSESSGGRNEQFF	TGTGCCAGCAGTGAAAGTAGCGGGGGCCGGAATGAGCAGTTCTTC
TRBV29-1	few	TRBJ1-2	NA	CSVEGAFDYGYTF	TGCAGCGTTGAAGGAGCTTTCGACTATGGCTACACCTTC
TRBV6-5	NA	TRBJ2-7	NA	CASSYWGESNEQYF	TGTGCCAGCAGTTACTGGGGGGAATCAAACGAGCAGTACTTC
TRBV28	NA	TRBJ1-6	NA	CASSEEGYNSPLHF	TGTGCCAGCAGTGAGGAGGGCTATAATTCACCCCTCCACTTT
TRBV9	once	TRBJ2-2	NA	CASSVGSVNTGELFF	TGTGCCAGCAGCGTAGGATCGGTGAACACCGGGGAGCTGTTTTTT
TRBV4-3	NA	TRBJ2-7	NA	CASSQETAGYEQYF	TGCGCCAGCAGCCAAGAAACGGCGGGCTACGAGCAGTACTTC
TRBV2	NA	TRBJ2-3	NA	CASSYPMDFLAGPLGTDTQYF	TGTGCCAGCAGTTACCCCATGGACTTTCTTGCGGGACCCCTTGGCACAGATACGCAGTATTTT
TRBV4-3	NA	TRBJ2-7	NA	CASSQVGDFSNEQYF	TGCGCCAGCAGCCAGGTCGGGGACTTCTCGAACGAGCAGTACTTC
TRBV19	NA	TRBJ1-1	TRBD1	CASNRGNTEAFF	TGTGCCAGTAACAGGGGAAACACTGAAGCTTTCTTT
TRBV4-1	few	TRBJ2-3	NA	CASSQVEGGSTDTQYF	TGCGCCAGCAGCCAAGTTGAGGGGGGGAGCACAGATACGCAGTATTTT
TRBV18	NA	TRBJ2-1	NA	CASYPLSGSSYNEQFF	TGTGCCAGCTACCCCCTCTCGGGAAGCTCCTACAATGAGCAGTTCTTC
TRBV30	few	TRBJ2-4	NA	CAWSVLENIQYF	TGTGCCTGGAGTGTACTAGAAAACATTCAGTACTTC
TRBV9	NA	TRBJ1-3	TRBD1	CASSVLTGGTGNTIYF	TGTGCCAGCAGCGTCCTTACAGGGGGCACTGGAAACACCATATATTTT
TRBV6-5	NA	TRBJ2-4	NA	CASSSRGQKNIQYF	TGTGCCAGCAGTTCCAGGGGTCAAAAAAACATTCAGTACTTC
TRBV19	NA	TRBJ1-3	NA	CASSILAETGNTIYF	TGTGCCAGTAGTATCTTGGCAGAAACTGGAAACACCATATATTTT
TRBV19	NA	TRBJ1-2	NA	CASSLQDYGYTF	TGTGCCAGTAGCCTACAGGACTATGGCTACACCTTC
TRBV7-2	NA	TRBJ2-5	TRBD2	CASSWGLAGGRAQYF	TGTGCCAGCAGCTGGGGACTAGCGGGGGGGCGGGCCCAGTACTTC
TRBV7-3	NA	TRBJ1-5	NA	CASSQDSDQPQHF	TGTGCCAGCAGCCAGGACAGTGATCAGCCCCAGCATTTT
TRBV6-5	once	TRBJ2-1	NA	CASKASSGEQFF	TGTGCCAGCAAGGCTAGTTCGGGTGAGCAGTTCTTC
TRBV28	few	TRBJ1-2	TRBD1	CASSVGTVQVYGYTF	TGTGCCAGCAGCGTTGGGACAGTTCAGGTCTATGGCTACACCTTC
TRBV5-1	once	TRBJ2-3	TRBD2	CASSLELAGVSDTQYF	TGCGCCAGCAGCTTGGAACTAGCGGGGGTTTCCGATACGCAGTATTTT
TRBV6-5	once	TRBJ2-5	NA	CASAGGEVGQETQYF	TGTGCCAGCGCCGGAGGCGAGGTGGGCCAAGAGACCCAGTACTTC
TRBV5-1	NA	TRBJ2-5	TRBD2	CASSSKRRGGQETQYF	TGCGCCAGCAGCTCCAAGCGGCGGGGGGGACAAGAGACCCAGTACTTC